This T cell receptor beta chain was sequenced during a study of blood T cell repertoires in COVID-19. Study summary: Collection of acute and convalescent COVID-19 samples took place in the United States, Italy and Spain. Sources were T cells, B-cell-depleted T cells, or PBMCs; the material itself was cDNA or gDNA.

Methods used by the authors: Nucleated cell counts were estimated from reference gene primer amplification. Assay used: immunoSEQ multiplex PCR; TCRdb lists only in-frame clones, some missing. V, J and clone size are those of that table, while D and trimming were read from the DNA. Of 100,000 to 120,000 clones listed, approximately 85% are singletons. Germline trimming cut 4 bases from V and 7 bases from J; bases unmatched to any gene: 6. Per germline, CDR1 SGHRS and CDR2 YFSETQ. The CDR3 has 14 residues. This receptor was obtained from a man aged 35-49 years with acute or convalescent COVID-19. Sequenced: peripheral blood. The gene calls are TRBV5-1 and TRBJ1-4; 8 bases are a match to TRBD1. CDR3 protein: CASSPGGGGEKLFF. The CDR3 DNA is TGCGCCAGCAGCCCAGGGGGCGGGGGTGAAAAACTGTTTTTT.